The rows below give T cell receptor beta chains drawn from one sample of a study of regulatory T cells in long-lasting Graves disease. TCRdb recomputed calls from the multiplex PCR reads with MiXCR, one row per CDR3 protein. The table includes about 530,000 distinct CDR3 sequences, about 15% detected once. These data also formed part of another study, on T cells in Graves' hyperthyroidism and ophthalmopathy.

The sample was peripheral blood mononuclear cells (PBMCs), taken at new diagnosis, from a patient treated with antithyroid drugs. The origin of the receptors is a woman aged 40 to 65 with Graves disease. The CDR3 runs from the conserved cysteine through the conserved F or W. A D gene is named only where the DNA matches it firmly. A row's size may be missing; if present it is once, few, many or a size class.

>many|TRBV6-1|NA|TRBJ2-1
CASKNGGAYNEQFF
TGTGCCAGCAAAAACGGGGGCGCATACAATGAGCAGTTCTTC
>many|TRBV6-1|TRBD1|TRBJ1-3
CASSFQGAGNTIYF
TGTGCCAGCAGCTTCCAGGGGGCGGGAAACACCATATATTTT
>NA|TRBV10-3|NA|TRBJ2-3
CAISEDNYRQYF
TGTGCCATCAGTGAAGATAACTATAGGCAGTATTTT
>many|TRBV2|TRBD1|TRBJ1-1
CASSEADRISEAFF
TGTGCCAGCAGTGAAGCGGACAGGATTTCTGAAGCTTTCTTT
>many|TRBV20-1|TRBD2|TRBJ2-1
CSARDLADSGGVYNEQFF
TGCAGTGCTAGAGATCTTGCAGATAGCGGGGGGGTTTACAATGAGCAGTTCTTC
>once|TRBV24-1|NA|TRBJ2-3
CATSDPRGADTQYF
TGTGCCACCAGTGATCCTCGAGGGGCAGATACGCAGTATTTT
>NA|TRBV4-1|NA|TRBJ1-5
CASKNRALSNQPQHF
TGCGCCAGCAAAAACAGGGCCCTTAGCAATCAGCCCCAGCATTTT
>many|TRBV12-3/TRBV12-4|NA|TRBJ1-5
CASSLHFGEDQPQHF
TGTGCCAGCAGTTTACACTTTGGGGAGGATCAGCCCCAGCATTTT
>NA|TRBV5-5|TRBD1|TRBJ1-3
CASSLSPGTGAYGNTIYF
TGTGCCAGCAGCTTGAGTCCCGGGACAGGGGCATATGGAAACACCATATATTTT
>few|TRBV9|NA|TRBJ2-2
CASTGVANTGELFF
TGTGCCAGCACGGGAGTCGCGAACACCGGGGAGCTGTTTTTT
>many|TRBV20-1|TRBD2|TRBJ2-1
CSASGTRGGDNEQFF
TGCAGTGCTAGCGGGACCCGGGGGGGCGACAATGAGCAGTTCTTC
>NA|TRBV6-1|TRBD2|TRBJ2-1
CASSKGTSGDPSSYNEQFF
TGTGCCAGCAGTAAGGGGACTAGCGGGGATCCCAGCTCCTACAATGAGCAGTTCTTC
>once|TRBV20-1|TRBD1|TRBJ2-5
CSARDPQDRGETQYF
TGCAGTGCTAGAGACCCACAAGACAGGGGGGAGACCCAGTACTTC
>many|TRBV12-3/TRBV12-4|NA|TRBJ2-1
CASSLWVLHNEQFF
TGTGCCAGCAGTTTGTGGGTACTCCACAATGAGCAGTTCTTC
>NA|TRBV19|NA|TRBJ1-5
CASSPVYPDQPQHF
TGTGCCAGTAGTCCTGTTTACCCCGATCAGCCCCAGCATTTT
>few|TRBV5-1|TRBD1|TRBJ2-3
CASSSWTGSTDTQYF
TGCGCCAGCAGCTCCTGGACAGGATCCACAGATACGCAGTATTTT